This T cell receptor (beta chain) emerged from a study of blood T cell repertoires in COVID-19. Whole-study context: The origin of the acute and convalescent COVID-19 samples was the United States, Italy and Spain.

Source study methods: From reference gene primer amplification, estimates of nucleated cell counts were derived. Produced via immunoSEQ multiplex PCR; TCRdb's table is partial and in-frame only. From that table come the V and J calls and clone size; the DNA was used to work out D and trimming. The sample shows approximately 96,000 clones, approximately 90% of them seen only once. Germline lookup yields CDR1 SQVTM and CDR2 ANQGSEA. This CDR3 spans 14 amino acids. V was shortened by 4 bases and J by 0 bases, with 12 bases between the two germline ends. The Seattle patients joined while their infection was active and were tracked longitudinally afterward.

The sample taken for sequencing was peripheral blood. V is TRBV29-1 and J is TRBJ1-2; D is uncertain. This clonotype was obtained from a human donor with COVID-19, enrolled during active disease. The donor label of this sample is uncertain. The CDR3 loop reads CSVVEEATNYGYTF. CDR3 coding DNA: TGCAGCGTTGTAGAAGAAGCCACTAACTATGGCTACACCTTC.